This T cell receptor (beta chain) was identified during a study of blood T cell repertoires in COVID-19. Generated by immunoSEQ multiplex PCR, the TCRdb table keeps only in-frame clones and is missing some. The repertoire consists of under 30,000 clones, with about 89% occurring once and the leading ten covering 4% to 6%. CDR1 SNHLY and CDR2 FYNNEI come from the germline V gene. The CDR3 is 13 residues long. V lost 6 bases, J lost 0 bases, and 2 bases stayed unmatched. The sample comprised peripheral blood. J is TRBJ2-7 and V is TRBV2; 7 positions agree with TRBD2. The receptor's source is a man aged 45-65 years with active COVID-19. The CDR3 DNA sequence: TGTGCCAGCAGCCGCGGGAGCTCCTACGAGCAGTACTTC. Its translation is CASSRGSSYEQYF. The full variable domain, its missing parts supplied by reference TRBV2 and TRBJ2-7, is EPEVTQTPSHQVTQMGQEVILRCVPISNHLYFYWYRQILGQKVEFLVSFYNNEISEKSEIFDDQFSVERPDGSNFTLKIRSTKLEDSAMYFCASSRGSSYEQYFGPGTRLTVT.